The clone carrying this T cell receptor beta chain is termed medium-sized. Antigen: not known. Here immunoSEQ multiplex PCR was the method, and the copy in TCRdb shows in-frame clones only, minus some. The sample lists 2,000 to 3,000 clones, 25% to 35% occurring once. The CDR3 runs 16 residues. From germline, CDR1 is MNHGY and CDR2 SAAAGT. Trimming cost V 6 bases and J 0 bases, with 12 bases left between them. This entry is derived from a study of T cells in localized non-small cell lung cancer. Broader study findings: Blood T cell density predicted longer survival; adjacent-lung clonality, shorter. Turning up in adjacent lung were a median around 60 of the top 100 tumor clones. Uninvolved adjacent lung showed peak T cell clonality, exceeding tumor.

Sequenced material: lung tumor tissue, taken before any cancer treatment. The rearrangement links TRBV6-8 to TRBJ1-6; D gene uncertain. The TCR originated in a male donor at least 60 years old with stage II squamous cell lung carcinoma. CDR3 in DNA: TGTGCCAGCAGCCCCCGGATTTCCTCCTATAATTCACCCCTCCACTTT. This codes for CASSPRISSYNSPLHF.